Listed below are T cell receptor beta chains from one sample, sequenced in a study of shared clonotypes between healthy human individuals. The repertoire was sequenced with immunoSEQ multiplex PCR; TCRdb's copy has only in-frame clones and lacks some. There are just over 2,000,000 clones in the sample; about 95% occur only once, and roughly 1% lies in the top ten. Source material: naive CD8+ T cells sorted from blood. The receptors originated from a man aged 18 to 35 in good health. Each CDR3 is given with its conserved first and last residue. The D gene is left open where the match is weak. Not every row has a clone size; where given, it reads once, few, many or a size class.

TRBV7-9,TRBJ2-7,TRBD1,.,16,CASSPVIDRAPYEQYF,TGTGCCAGCAGCCCGGTAATCGACAGGGCCCCCTACGAGCAGTACTTC
TRBV10-3,TRBJ2-5,TRBD2,.,14,CAISETSGKETQYF,TGTGCCATCAGTGAGACCAGCGGGAAGGAGACCCAGTACTTC
TRBV19,TRBJ1-5,.,once,13,CASSTLGDQPQHF,TGTGCCAGTAGTACGCTCGGGGATCAGCCCCAGCATTTT
TRBV10-2,TRBJ1-5,.,.,14,CASSDGRGNQPQHF,TGCGCCAGCAGTGATGGAAGAGGCAATCAGCCCCAGCATTTT
TRBV9,TRBJ2-3,.,.,15,CASSPLTASTDTQYF,TGTGCCAGCAGCCCCCTGACCGCTAGCACAGATACGCAGTATTTT
TRBV19,TRBJ1-2,.,.,14,CASSPLQYNYGYTF,TGTGCCAGTAGTCCTCTACAGTATAACTATGGCTACACCTTC
TRBV7-9,TRBJ2-5,.,.,15,CASSLAPEIKETQYF,TGTGCCAGCAGCTTAGCCCCGGAAATTAAAGAGACCCAGTACTTC
TRBV19,TRBJ2-5,TRBD2,.,15,CASSIGGLAGETQYF,TGTGCCAGTAGTATCGGGGGACTAGCAGGGGAGACCCAGTACTTC
TRBV5-1,TRBJ1-1,.,once,16,CASSLEEGHMNTEAFF,TGCGCCAGCAGCTTGGAGGAGGGACACATGAACACTGAAGCTTTCTTT
TRBV5-1,TRBJ2-1,.,.,12,CASSLEFNEQFF,TGCGCCAGCAGCTTGGAATTCAATGAGCAGTTCTTC
TRBV9,TRBJ1-1,.,once,14,CASSVGSSSTEAFF,TGTGCCAGCAGCGTAGGATCGAGTAGTACTGAAGCTTTCTTT
TRBV10-2,TRBJ2-7,TRBD2,.,14,CASSVTSEDYEQYF,TGCGCCAGCAGTGTGACTAGCGAAGACTACGAGCAGTACTTC
TRBV2,TRBJ2-7,.,.,13,CASSAGAYYEQYF,TGTGCCAGCAGTGCAGGGGCGTACTACGAGCAGTACTTC
TRBV27,TRBJ2-7,.,.,13,CASSFGSIYEQYF,TGTGCCAGCAGTTTTGGATCTATCTACGAGCAGTACTTC
TRBV13,TRBJ1-5,TRBD1,.,14,CASSLNRDREPQHF,TGTGCCAGCAGCTTAAACCGGGACAGAGAGCCCCAGCATTTT
TRBV27,TRBJ2-7,.,.,13,CASSLARTHEQYF,TGTGCCAGCAGTTTGGCTAGGACCCACGAGCAGTACTTC
TRBV6-5,TRBJ1-5,.,.,11,CASTNNQPQHF,TGTGCCAGCACCAACAATCAGCCCCAGCATTTT
TRBV7-9,TRBJ2-6,.,.,17,CASSLEGDRYGANVLTF,TGTGCCAGCAGCTTAGAAGGCGACAGGTACGGGGCCAACGTCCTGACTTTC
TRBV9,TRBJ1-2,.,.,11,CASSHGTGYTF,TGTGCCAGCAGCCACGGCACGGGGTACACCTTC
TRBV5-1,TRBJ2-7,TRBD2,.,17,CASSLVGTSGFSYEQYF,TGCGCCAGCAGCTTGGTTGGGACTAGCGGGTTCTCCTACGAGCAGTACTTC
TRBV4-1,TRBJ2-7,.,.,16,CASSQVEALGSYEQYF,TGCGCCAGCAGCCAAGTCGAGGCGCTAGGCTCCTACGAGCAGTACTTC
TRBV28,TRBJ1-3,TRBD1,.,19,CASSSIPGTGGAFGNTIYF,TGTGCCAGCAGTTCTATTCCCGGGACAGGGGGCGCCTTTGGAAACACCATATATTTT
TRBV5-1,TRBJ2-7,.,.,12,CASSPSGYEQYF,TGCGCCAGCAGCCCTAGTGGCTACGAGCAGTACTTC
TRBV28,TRBJ2-7,.,.,11,CASNWSYEQYF,TGTGCCAGCAACTGGTCCTACGAGCAGTACTTC
TRBV4-3,TRBJ1-2,TRBD1,once,15,CASSRLTGTGDGYTF,TGCGCCAGCAGCCGCCTGACCGGGACAGGGGATGGCTACACCTTC
TRBV25-1,TRBJ1-2,TRBD1,.,13,CASSEGQIYGYTF,TGTGCCAGCAGTGAGGGACAGATCTATGGCTACACCTTC
TRBV7-9,TRBJ2-7,.,.,12,CASSIYSYEQYF,TGTGCCAGCAGCATTTACTCCTACGAGCAGTACTTC
TRBV29-1,TRBJ2-3,.,.,14,CSGEWGSGTDTQYF,TGCAGCGGGGAATGGGGGTCTGGCACAGATACGCAGTATTTT
TRBV6-1,TRBJ1-2,TRBD1,.,14,CASRNRGSDYGYTF,TGTGCCAGCAGAAACAGGGGCTCCGACTATGGCTACACCTTC
TRBV27,TRBJ2-7,.,.,16,CASSPSLGGVVYEQYF,TGTGCCAGCAGTCCCTCCCTAGGGGGGGTTGTTTACGAGCAGTACTTC
TRBV27,TRBJ1-5,.,.,14,CASSFGGSNQPQHF,TGTGCCAGCAGTTTTGGGGGTTCCAATCAGCCCCAGCATTTT
TRBV5-1,TRBJ2-7,.,once,13,CASSLGYSYEQYF,TGCGCCAGCAGCTTGGGCTACTCCTACGAGCAGTACTTC
TRBV7-9,TRBJ2-3,.,.,14,CASSFPSVTDTQYF,TGTGCCAGCAGCTTTCCTAGCGTCACAGATACGCAGTATTTT
TRBV15,TRBJ1-1,.,.,13,CATSSTEITEAFF,TGTGCCACCAGCAGTACAGAGATCACTGAAGCTTTCTTT
TRBV5-6,TRBJ2-5,.,.,16,CASSLAEGGNKETQYF,TGTGCCAGCAGCTTGGCCGAGGGCGGGAATAAAGAGACCCAGTACTTC
TRBV4-1,TRBJ2-1,TRBD2,.,16,CASSHLAGAIYNEQFF,TGCGCCAGCAGCCACCTAGCGGGAGCGATATACAATGAGCAGTTCTTC